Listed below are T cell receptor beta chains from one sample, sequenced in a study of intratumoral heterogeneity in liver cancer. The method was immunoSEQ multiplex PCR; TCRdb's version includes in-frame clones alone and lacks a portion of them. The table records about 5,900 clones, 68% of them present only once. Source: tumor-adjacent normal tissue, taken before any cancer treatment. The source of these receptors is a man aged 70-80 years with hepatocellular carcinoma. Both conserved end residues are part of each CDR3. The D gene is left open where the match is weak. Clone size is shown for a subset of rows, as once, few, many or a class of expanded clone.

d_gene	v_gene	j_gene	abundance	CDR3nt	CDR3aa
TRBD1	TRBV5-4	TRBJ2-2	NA	TGTGCCAGCAGGGCTGGGACAGGGGGTACCGGGGAGCTGTTTTTT	CASRAGTGGTGELFF
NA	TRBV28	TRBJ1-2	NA	TGTGCCAGCAGTTCTGGAGTTTTTAACTATGGCTACACCTTC	CASSSGVFNYGYTF
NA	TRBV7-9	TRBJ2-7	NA	TGTGCCAGCAGCTTAACCGGGACGCACTACGAGCAGTACTTC	CASSLTGTHYEQYF
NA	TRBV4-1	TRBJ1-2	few	TGCGCCAGCAGCCCCTTACCGACAGGTACTAACTATGGCTACACCTTC	CASSPLPTGTNYGYTF
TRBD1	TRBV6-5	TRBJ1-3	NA	TGTGCCAGCAGTTACTCTCCAGGGACAGGCGGAAACACCATATATTTT	CASSYSPGTGGNTIYF
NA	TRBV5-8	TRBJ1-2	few	TGTGCCAGCAGCTTGCGAACAGGGAAAGGAGGCTACACCTTC	CASSLRTGKGGYTF
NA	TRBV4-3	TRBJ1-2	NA	TGCGCCAGCAGCCAAGTTCTCGGGGGTAGGGGCTACACCTTC	CASSQVLGGRGYTF
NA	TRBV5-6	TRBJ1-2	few	TGTGCCAGCAGCTTATTTAGGGAGGGAAACTATGGCTACACCTTC	CASSLFREGNYGYTF
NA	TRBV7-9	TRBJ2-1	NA	TGTGCCAGCAGCTTACACGGCTCCAATGAGCAGTTCTTC	CASSLHGSNEQFF
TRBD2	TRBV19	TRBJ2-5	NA	TGTGCCAGTAGTATAGATCACCTTTTCACCGGGGGGAAACAAGAGACCCAGTACTTC	CASSIDHLFTGGKQETQYF
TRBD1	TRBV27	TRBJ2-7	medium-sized	TGTGCCAGCAGTTTACAGGGGGCCAACTACGAGCAGTACTTC	CASSLQGANYEQYF
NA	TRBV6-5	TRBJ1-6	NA	TGTGCCAGCAGTTACCCAGGTCCCATTCAACCCCTCCACTTT	CASSYPGPIQPLHF
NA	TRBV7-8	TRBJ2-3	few	TGTGCCAGCAGGGCGGCAGGATCTAGCACAGATACGCAGTATTTT	CASRAAGSSTDTQYF
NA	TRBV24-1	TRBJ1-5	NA	TGTGCCACCAGTGACTCGACAGGAGACCAGCCCCAGCATTTT	CATSDSTGDQPQHF
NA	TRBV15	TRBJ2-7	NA	TGTGCCACCAGCAGAGACCCAGGGGCCTACGAGCAGTACTTC	CATSRDPGAYEQYF
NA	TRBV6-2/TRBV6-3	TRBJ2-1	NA	TGTGCCAGCAGTTATTTGGGGGGGGCCAATGAGCAGTTCTTC	CASSYLGGANEQFF
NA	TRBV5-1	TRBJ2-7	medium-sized	TGCGCCAGCAGCTCGGACAGCTACTCCTACGAGCAGTACTTC	CASSSDSYSYEQYF
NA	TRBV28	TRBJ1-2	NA	TGTGCCAGCAACCTCTGGACACATGGCTACACCTTC	CASNLWTHGYTF
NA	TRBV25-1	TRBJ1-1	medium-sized	TGTGCCAGCATTCTTCCGGACAGGAACACTGAAGCTTTCTTT	CASILPDRNTEAFF
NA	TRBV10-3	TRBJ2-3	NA	TGTGCCAGTACCGGGACGCATTTAATTTCAGATACGCAGTATTTT	CASTGTHLISDTQYF
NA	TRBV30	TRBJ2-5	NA	TGTGCCTGGAGTGTCTGGGGGGCAGAGACCCAGTACTTC	CAWSVWGAETQYF
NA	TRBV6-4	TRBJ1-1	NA	TGTGCCAGCAGTGCGAGCGCCGGGGGCGAAGCTTTCTTT	CASSASAGGEAFF
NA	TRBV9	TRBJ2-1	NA	TGTGCCAGCAGCCGGACTGGGTTTAATGAGCAGTTCTTC	CASSRTGFNEQFF
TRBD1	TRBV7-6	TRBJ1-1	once	TGTGCCAGCAGCTTAGCGCTGGGGACAGGGGGCCCTGAAGCTTTCTTT	CASSLALGTGGPEAFF